These T cell receptor beta chains were read from a single sample in a study of blood T cells in healthy people across ages. TCRdb re-called the 5' RACE reads with MiXCR, one entry per CDR3 protein. The repertoire has hundreds of thousands of distinct CDR3 sequences, roughly 50% of them found once; the top ten carry approximately 37%. Sequenced input: blood. The receptors were gathered from a man between 60 and 75 years old in good health. The CDR3 runs from the conserved cysteine through the conserved F or W. D genes are given only for firm matches. Part of the rows lack a size; the others show once, few, many or a class for expanded clones.

j_gene	d_gene	v_gene	abundance	CDR3nt	CDR3aa
TRBJ2-5	NA	TRBV10-3	NA	TGTGCCATCAGTGAGTCCCAGAGAACCCAGGGGCGGGAGCAGTACTTC	CAISESQRTQGREQYF
TRBJ1-2	NA	TRBV4-2	NA	TGTGCCAGCAGCCAATACCCGGGGCAGGCGTATGGCTACACCTTC	CASSQYPGQAYGYTF
TRBJ1-4	NA	TRBV20-1	NA	TGCAGTGTTCGAGGGCGAAGGGAAAAACTGTTTTTT	CSVRGRREKLFF
TRBJ1-5	NA	TRBV12-3/TRBV12-4	NA	TGTGCCAGCAGTACGTCAGGGCGGCAGCCCCAGCATTTT	CASSTSGRQPQHF
TRBJ2-1	TRBD1	TRBV5-1	NA	TGCGCCAGCCAACCGGGACAGAACAATGAGCAGTTCTTC	CASQPGQNNEQFF
TRBJ1-2	NA	TRBV27	many	TGTGCCAGCAGTCAGACCCACACGGGTGGCTACACCTTC	CASSQTHTGGYTF
TRBJ2-5	TRBD2	TRBV11-2	NA	TGTGCCAGCAGCCGTAGCGGGAGGTACCAAGAGACCCAGTACTTC	CASSRSGRYQETQYF
TRBJ2-7	NA	TRBV6-6	NA	TGTGCCAGCCACCGGGACTCCTCCTGGGAGCAGTACTTC	CASHRDSSWEQYF
TRBJ1-2	NA	TRBV6-6	NA	TGTGCCAGCAGTGACCAGGGAGACTATGGCTACACCTTC	CASSDQGDYGYTF
TRBJ1-2	TRBD1	TRBV28	NA	TGTGCCAGCAGTTCAGGGGGCGCCTTCCCCGCCGTCTATGGCTACACCTTC	CASSSGGAFPAVYGYTF
TRBJ2-7	TRBD2	TRBV7-9	NA	TGTGCCAGCAGCTTTGGCAGCGGGGGATCCTACGAGCAGTACTTC	CASSFGSGGSYEQYF
TRBJ2-7	NA	TRBV12-3/TRBV12-4	few	TGTGCCAGCAGTGGACAGACGCTTTACGAGCAGTACTTC	CASSGQTLYEQYF
TRBJ2-7	NA	TRBV7-2	few	TGTGCCAGCAGCTTAGTACTTCAGTCCTACGAGCAGTACTTC	CASSLVLQSYEQYF
TRBJ2-4	TRBD1	TRBV27	few	TGTGCCAGCAGTCGACAGGGCCAGGGCAAAAACATTCAGTACTTC	CASSRQGQGKNIQYF
TRBJ2-5	NA	TRBV20-1	NA	TGCAGTGCCCCTAGGGGGGTATCGAGGGAGCAGTACTTC	CSAPRGVSREQYF
TRBJ1-2	NA	TRBV4-2	NA	TGTGCCAGCAGCCAAGATCGGAGCAGGCCTAACTATGGCTACACCTTC	CASSQDRSRPNYGYTF
TRBJ2-5	NA	TRBV5-1	NA	TGCGCCAGCAGCGGAGGGACAGTAAAAGAGACCCAGTACTTC	CASSGGTVKETQYF
TRBJ1-4	NA	TRBV5-5	NA	TGTGCCAGCACCCTTGACCCTAATGAAAAACTGTTTTTT	CASTLDPNEKLFF
TRBJ1-1	TRBD1	TRBV5-1	few	TGCGCCAGCAGCTCGACAGGGGAAACTGAAGCTTTCTTT	CASSSTGETEAFF
TRBJ1-4	NA	TRBV28	NA	TGTGCCGCCCGGGGCATTAATGAAAAACTGTTTTTT	CAARGINEKLFF
TRBJ2-5	TRBD2	TRBV29-1	NA	TGCAGCGTTGGAGGGGGGACTAGCGGGCTCCAAGAGACCCAGTACTTC	CSVGGGTSGLQETQYF
TRBJ2-7	NA	TRBV28	NA	TGTGCCAGCAGCCGGGACCCCTTCGAGCAGTACTTC	CASSRDPFEQYF
TRBJ2-5	NA	TRBV4-1	NA	TGCGCCAGCAGCCAAGGATCGTCGGCAGGAGGAGAGACCCAGTACTTC	CASSQGSSAGGETQYF
TRBJ1-5	NA	TRBV4-1	few	TGCGCCAGCAGCCAAGATGGCGGGGATCGGGGTCGGAATCAGCCCCAGCATTTT	CASSQDGGDRGRNQPQHF
TRBJ2-3	TRBD1	TRBV3-1	few	TGTGCCAGCAGCCCAAACTACAGGGGCGGAGATACGCAGTATTTT	CASSPNYRGGDTQYF
TRBJ1-1	NA	TRBV10-3	NA	TGTGCCATCAGTGTGGGGGGCGGGAACACTGAAGCTTTCTTT	CAISVGGGNTEAFF
TRBJ2-7	NA	TRBV10-3	NA	TGTGCCATCCAGGGTACCTACGAGCAGTACTTC	CAIQGTYEQYF
TRBJ2-5	NA	TRBV5-6	NA	TGTGCCAGCAGCAGGCCCGGGATCAGGGAGACCCAGTACTTC	CASSRPGIRETQYF
TRBJ1-5	NA	TRBV20-1	NA	TGCAGTGCTAATCGTGGGGGGTTTAGCAATCAGCCCCAGCATTTT	CSANRGGFSNQPQHF
TRBJ2-7	NA	TRBV2	few	TGTGCCAGCAGTGAAAGGCTTCCGGACGAGCAGTACTTC	CASSERLPDEQYF
TRBJ2-5	NA	TRBV7-7	NA	TGTGCCAGCAGCCGAGAGCTAGGGCAAGAGACCCAGTACTTC	CASSRELGQETQYF
TRBJ2-3	TRBD1	TRBV29-1	NA	TGCAGCGTCCGAAGGACAGGGGGTGGCGCAGATACGCAGTATTTT	CSVRRTGGGADTQYF
TRBJ1-1	TRBD1	TRBV20-1	NA	TGCAGTGCTAGAGGACAGGGCTCGGGCGGCACTGAAGCTTTCTTT	CSARGQGSGGTEAFF
TRBJ2-1	NA	TRBV3-1	NA	TGTGCCAGCAGCACCACCCAGGGGCGTGAGCAGTTCTTC	CASSTTQGREQFF
TRBJ2-2	NA	TRBV3-1	NA	TGTGCCAGCAGCCAAGCCGGGAACACCGGGGAGCTGTTTTTT	CASSQAGNTGELFF
TRBJ1-2	NA	TRBV5-1	once	TGCGCCAGCAGCTGGGACCTCTATGGCTACACCTTC	CASSWDLYGYTF
TRBJ1-2	TRBD1	TRBV10-3	NA	TGTGCCATCAGTGAGGGGACAGGGGCGGTCTATGGCTACACCTTC	CAISEGTGAVYGYTF
TRBJ2-5	NA	TRBV9	few	TGTGCCAGCAGCGTAGGGGTAAAGGAGACCCAGTACTTC	CASSVGVKETQYF
TRBJ2-3	NA	TRBV6-5	NA	TGTGCCAGCAGGGACCGACCTCACCCAACAGATACGCAGTATTTT	CASRDRPHPTDTQYF
TRBJ2-7	TRBD1	TRBV5-1	NA	TGCGCCAGCAGCTCACGGAGGACAGGGAACGAGCAGTACTTC	CASSSRRTGNEQYF
TRBJ1-6	TRBD1	TRBV28	NA	TGTGCCAGCAGTTTTACGACAGGGGGTAATTCACCCCTCCACTTT	CASSFTTGGNSPLHF
TRBJ2-4	NA	TRBV12-3/TRBV12-4	NA	TGTGCCAGCAGGGGACCGTCCATTCAGTACTTC	CASRGPSIQYF
TRBJ2-5	TRBD1	TRBV29-1	NA	TGCAGCTCCAGTGGCGGACAGGGATGGGAGACCCAGTACTTC	CSSSGGQGWETQYF